Following are 12 T cell receptor beta chains from one sample sequenced in a study of somatic mutations in cytotoxic T cells in rheumatoid arthritis. Sequencing used immunoSEQ multiplex PCR; TCRdb keeps in-frame clones, though not all of them. The repertoire holds 15,000 to 20,000 clones, with 73% as singletons. Sequenced material: CD8+ T cells sorted from blood. The source is a woman aged 55-70 years in good health.

The V gene is TRBV28, the J gene TRBJ2-7; 10 nucleotides agree with TRBD2. Trimming cost V 2 bases and J 4 bases; bases outside gene matches: 8. The CDR3 runs 16 residues. Germline V gives CDR1 MDHEN, CDR2 SYDVKM. The CDR3 nucleotides are TGTGCCAGCAGTTTAGAGCTAGCGGGGGCGGATTACGAGCAGTACTTC. Translating it yields CASSLELAGADYEQYF.

This clone occurred once. The chain has TRBV2 and TRBJ2-1; TRBD2 might be the D (6 bases). The V gene's germline CDR1 is SNHLY and CDR2 FYNNEI. V was pared by 4 bases and J by 6 bases, with 10 bases between. CDR3 length: 13 residues. CDR3 sequence reads: CASSVGGINEQFF. The CDR3 region has the DNA TGTGCCAGCAGTGTAGGAGGGATCAATGAGCAGTTCTTC.

This clone turned up a few times. The chain employs TRBV7-8 and TRBJ2-5, with TRBD2 matching over 14 bases. The germline CDR1 and CDR2 sequences are SGHVS and FQNEAQ. With V trimmed by 6 bases and J by 5 bases, 11 bases remained unmatched. The CDR3 is 17 amino acids. CDR3 nucleotide sequence: TGTGCCAGCAGATTACCCCGACTAGCGGGAGGGCGGGAGACCCAGTACTTC. The encoded protein is CASRLPRLAGGRETQYF.

This clone was seen only a few times. The chain carries TRBV4-1 and TRBJ2-2; 8 bases line up with TRBD1. The trim removed 0 bases at V and 8 bases at J, leaving 11 bases unmatched. The CDR3 totals 17 residues. Germline V gene sequence: CDR1 MGHRA, CDR2 YSYEKL. In DNA, the CDR3 is TGCGCCAGCAGCCAAGATGACGTCAGGGGGCCCACGGGGGAGCTGTTTTTT. Translation gives CASSQDDVRGPTGELFF.

This clone was seen more than once but under ten times. V and J are TRBV5-4 and TRBJ1-2; TRBD1 matches 7 bases. Trimming removed 0 bases from V and 4 bases from J; junction bases left unmatched: 6. The CDR3 contains 15 residues. Germline values: CDR1 SGHNT, CDR2 YYREEE (reference sequence). CDR3 residues: CASSLDRGGPYGYTF. CDR3 sequence (DNA): TGTGCCAGCAGCTTGGACAGGGGCGGACCCTATGGCTACACCTTC.

The chain recombines TRBV6-6 with TRBJ1-1, with D possibly TRBD1 on 6 matching bases. There are 16 residues in the CDR3. The V end was cut by 7 bases, the J end by 0 bases, with 18 bases between. Germline lookup yields CDR1 MNHNY and CDR2 SVGAGI (reference sequence). The CDR3 loop reads CASIRLRGRVNTEAFF. CDR3 DNA sequence: TGTGCCAGCATCAGACTCAGGGGTAGGGTGAACACTGAAGCTTTCTTT.

This clone has a handful of counts. This chain connects TRBV27 to TRBJ2-7, with D perhaps matching TRBD1 (6 bases). CDR1 is MNHEY, CDR2 SMNVEV, per germline (reference sequence). CDR3 length: 13 residues. V shed 6 bases and J shed 0 bases, with 9 bases lying between them. The CDR3 nucleotides read TGTGCCAGCAGCCTGGACAGCTCCTACGAGCAGTACTTC. This encodes CASSLDSSYEQYF.

The V gene is TRBV11-2, the J gene TRBJ2-5; no reliable D call. The V end lost 1 base, the J end lost 5 bases, and 11 bases lay between the germline ends. Germline V lookup: CDR1 SGHAT, CDR2 FQNNGV. CDR3 length: 14 amino acids. The DNA of the CDR3 is TGTGCCAGCAGCTTAGGTGGGCTCAGGGAGACCCAGTACTTC. It yields the protein CASSLGGLRETQYF.

The rearrangement uses TRBV4-1 and TRBJ2-1; 7 positions agree with TRBD2. Losses at the gene ends were 0 bases for V and 6 bases for J; bases not matched to a gene: 5. The germline V gene has CDR1 MGHRA and CDR2 YSYEKL. CDR3 length: 15 amino acids. CDR3 in DNA: TGCGCCAGCAGCCAAGATAGCGGACTAGTCAATGAGCAGTTCTTC. Its protein product is CASSQDSGLVNEQFF.

The chain has TRBV5-5 and TRBJ1-4; 9 nucleotides match TRBD1. Germline V CDR1 and CDR2: SGHKS, YYEKEE (reference sequence). The V and J ends lost 4 bases and 12 bases, in that order; junction bases with no gene match: 7. The CDR3 is made up of 13 amino acids. CDR3: CASSPGTGPELFF. The CDR3 nucleotides are TGTGCCAGCAGCCCGGGGACAGGGCCCGAACTGTTTTTT.

The gene calls are TRBV7-6 and TRBJ2-7; D may be TRBD2 (6 bases). The CDR3 totals 13 residues. Germline V CDR1 and CDR2: SGHVS, FNYEAQ. Between the trimmed V and J ends, which lost 2 bases and 7 bases, there was a span of 12 bases. CDR3 loop: CASSLPGGGEQYF. In DNA form, the CDR3 reads TGTGCCAGCAGCTTACCGGGTGGGGGGGAGCAGTACTTC.

V is TRBV10-2 and J is TRBJ1-1; D remains ambiguous. V was trimmed by 6 bases and J by 3 bases, leaving 11 bases between them. CDR3 length: 13 amino acids. Germline V gene data show CDR1 as WSHSY and CDR2 as SAAADI. This CDR3 reads CASRENRDTEAFF. The CDR3 bases are TGCGCCAGCAGGGAAAACCGGGACACTGAAGCTTTCTTT.